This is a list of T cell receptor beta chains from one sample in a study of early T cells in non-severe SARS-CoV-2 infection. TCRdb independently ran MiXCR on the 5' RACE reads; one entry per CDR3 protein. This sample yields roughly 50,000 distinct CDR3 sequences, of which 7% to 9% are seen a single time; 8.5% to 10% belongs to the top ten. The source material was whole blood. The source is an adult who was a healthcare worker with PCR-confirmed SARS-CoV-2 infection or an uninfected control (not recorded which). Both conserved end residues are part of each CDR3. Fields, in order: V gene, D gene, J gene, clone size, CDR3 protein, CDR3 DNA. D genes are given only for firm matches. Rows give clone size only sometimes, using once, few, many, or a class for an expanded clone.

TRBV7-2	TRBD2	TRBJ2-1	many	CASTPGTSAYNEQFF	TGTGCCAGCACCCCCGGGACTAGCGCTTACAATGAGCAGTTCTTC
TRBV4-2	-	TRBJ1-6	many	CASSQVGGRNSPLHF	TGTGCCAGCAGCCAGGTCGGGGGTCGTAATTCACCCCTCCACTTT
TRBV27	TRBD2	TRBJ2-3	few	CASSGLAGITDTQYF	TGTGCCAGCAGTGGACTAGCGGGAATCACAGATACGCAGTATTTT
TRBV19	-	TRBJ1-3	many	CASSSFGGGNTIYF	TGTGCCAGTAGTTCCTTTGGGGGAGGAAACACCATATATTTT
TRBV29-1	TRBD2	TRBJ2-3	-	CSVEAGGPGDTQYF	TGCAGCGTTGAGGCGGGAGGGCCCGGAGATACGCAGTATTTT
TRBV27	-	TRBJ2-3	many	CASSDVLRGDTQYF	TGTGCCAGCAGTGATGTACTCAGGGGAGATACGCAGTATTTT
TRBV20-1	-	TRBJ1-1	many	CSARDDVYGEAFF	TGCAGTGCTAGAGATGATGTTTACGGTGAAGCTTTCTTT
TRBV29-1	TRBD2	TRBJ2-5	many	CSVEPGLAVQETQYF	TGCAGCGTTGAACCGGGACTAGCGGTACAAGAGACCCAGTACTTC
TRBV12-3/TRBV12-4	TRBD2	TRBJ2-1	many	CASSPGTSGPRRNEQFF	TGTGCCAGCAGTCCCGGGACTAGCGGGCCCCGGAGGAATGAGCAGTTCTTC
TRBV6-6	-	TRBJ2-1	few	CASIAVNEQFF	TGTGCCAGCATAGCCGTGAATGAGCAGTTCTTC
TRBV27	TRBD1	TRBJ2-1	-	CASSLMGRGYNEQFF	TGTGCCAGCAGTTTAATGGGCAGGGGGTACAATGAGCAGTTCTTC
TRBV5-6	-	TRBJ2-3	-	CASSQPQLDTQYF	TGTGCCAGCAGCCAACCCCAGCTAGATACGCAGTATTTT
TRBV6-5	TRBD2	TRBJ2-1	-	CASSPGLAAYNEQFF	TGTGCCAGCAGTCCCGGACTAGCGGCATACAATGAGCAGTTCTTC
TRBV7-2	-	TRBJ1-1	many	CASSPPLAEAFF	TGTGCCAGCAGCCCCCCGCTGGCGGAAGCTTTCTTT
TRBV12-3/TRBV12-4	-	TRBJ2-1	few	CASNVGLYNEQFF	TGTGCCAGCAACGTCGGGCTCTACAATGAGCAGTTCTTC